The 29 T cell receptor beta chains presented below share a single source sample, sequenced in a study of T cells in Graves' hyperthyroidism and ophthalmopathy. Amplification targeted TCR beta CDR3 regions from RNA transcripts. First-round RT-PCR targeting the TCR CDR3 was performed with the HTBI primer set. TCRdb analysed the multiplex PCR reads with MiXCR anew, one entry per CDR3 protein. Of approximately 710,000 distinct CDR3 sequences in the sample, 17% were seen once. Source material: blood. These receptors all stem from a man aged 45-65 years with Graves' hyperthyroidism.

J is TRBJ1-2 and V is TRBV5-6; perhaps TRBD1 as D (6 bases). Trimming left V 5 bases short and J 2 bases short, with 16 bases between. Germline assignment: CDR1 SGHDT and CDR2 YYEEEE. This CDR3 comprises 15 residues. The CDR3 nucleotides are TGTGCCAGCAGTTTATATGGGACACTGAACTATGGCTACACCTTC. This sequence encodes CASSLYGTLNYGYTF.

V usage is TRBV18 and J usage is TRBJ1-5, with D hard to call. CDR3 size: 14 residues. Germline V lookup: CDR1 KGHSH, CDR2 LQKENI. With 6 bases removed from V and 8 bases from J, the gap between germline ends came to 17 bases. The CDR3 DNA follows: TGTGCCAGCTCCCTCCCGGGCGGCGGGGAGCCCCAGCATTTT. Translated, it gives CASSLPGGGEPQHF. The full variable domain, completed using reference TRBV18 and TRBJ1-5, is NAGVMQNPRHLVRRRGQEARLRCSPMKGHSHVYWYRQLPEEGLKFMVYLQKENIIDESGMPKERFSAEFPKEGPSILRIQQVVRGDSAAYFCASSLPGGGEPQHFGDGTRLSIL.

This clonotype was seen a few times. This chain uses TRBV19 with TRBJ1-4, with D hard to call. The CDR3 loop spans 12 amino acids. With 7 bases removed from V and 8 bases from J, the gap between germline ends came to 11 bases. CDR1 is LNHDA, CDR2 SQIVND, per germline (reference sequence). The DNA for the CDR3 is TGTGCCAGTAAAAGGGTTGACGAAAAACTGTTTTTT. Protein: CASKRVDEKLFF.

This clonotype was counted ten times or more. This sequence joins TRBV3-1 and TRBJ1-6; D call uncertain. Per the germline V gene, CDR1 is LGHDT and CDR2 is YNNKEL (reference sequence). Trimming cost V 0 bases and J 16 bases, with 19 bases left between them. This CDR3 is built from 15 residues. The CDR3 DNA follows: TGTGCCAGCAGCCAAGATCTCCACCCCCGCAAGGGACTCCACTTT. Encoded protein: CASSQDLHPRKGLHF.

A remark on this clonotype: With a much larger clone just one base away, this may be a read error. The chain has TRBV7-2 and TRBJ2-5; D is ambiguous. This CDR3 is built from 14 residues. V lost 6 bases, J lost 3 bases, and 14 bases lay in between. CDR1 is SGHTA and CDR2 is FQGNSA in the germline V gene. CDR3 coding DNA: TGTGCCAGCAGATTAAACTATGGAGAAGAGACCCAGTACTTC. This sequence encodes CASRLNYGEETQYF.

This clonotype has at least ten counts. This chain connects TRBV3-1 to TRBJ1-4; D perhaps matches TRBD1 (6 bases). This CDR3 is built from 14 residues. Trimming removed 4 bases at V and 5 bases at J, with 11 bases between. The germline gives CDR1 LGHDT, CDR2 YNNKEL (reference sequence). This CDR3 is CASSLMTGNEKLFF. CDR3 nucleotides: TGTGCCAGCAGCCTCATGACAGGAAATGAAAAACTGTTTTTT.

This clonotype was recorded a few times. The V gene is TRBV15, the J gene TRBJ2-1; no reliable D call. From germline, CDR1 is LNHNV and CDR2 YYDKDF (reference sequence). V lost 4 bases to trimming and J lost 9 bases, with 7 bases between them. This CDR3 is built from 11 residues. The CDR3 spells CATSNPSEQFF. In DNA, the CDR3 is TGTGCCACCAGCAACCCGTCTGAGCAGTTCTTC.

This clonotype was seen at least ten times. This chain uses TRBV20-1 with TRBJ2-1, with no clear D. This CDR3 has 14 amino acids. V lost 0 bases and J 4 bases, leaving 10 bases between the germline ends. Germline V CDR1 and CDR2: DFQATT, SNEGSKA (reference sequence). The DNA of the CDR3 is TGCAGTGCTAGAGAGGAGCTGAATTACAATGAGCAGTTCTTC. Protein product: CSAREELNYNEQFF.

This clonotype was seen a handful of times. The gene calls are TRBV24-1 and TRBJ2-7, with D perhaps matching TRBD2 (7 bases). The CDR3 is made up of 17 amino acids. CDR1 and CDR2 from the germline V gene are KGHDR and SFDVKD. V was pared by 3 bases and J by 3 bases, with 20 bases between. CDR3 region: CATSDRSPSGGIYEQYF. CDR3 sequence (DNA): TGTGCCACCAGTGATCGATCGCCGTCGGGGGGCATCTACGAGCAGTACTTC.

This CDR3 is CSANRGENEKLFF. The CDR3 DNA reads TGCAGTGCTAATCGTGGGGAGAATGAAAAACTGTTTTTT. The gene calls are TRBV20-1 and TRBJ1-4; D is unclear. Between the trimmed V and J ends, which lost 4 bases and 5 bases, there was a span of 11 bases. CDR1 is DFQATT, CDR2 SNEGSKA, per germline (reference sequence). The CDR3 extends over 13 amino acids.

This chain links TRBV7-9 with TRBJ1-4; D not certain. The germline V gene has CDR1 SEHNR and CDR2 FQNEAQ (reference sequence). Trimming cost V 3 bases and J 8 bases, with 7 bases left between them. The CDR3 extends over 12 amino acids. The CDR3 DNA reads as TGTGCCAGCAGCTTCGGTACGGAAAAACTGTTTTTT. Translation: CASSFGTEKLFF.

This clonotype was counted ten times or more. The chain carries TRBV19 and TRBJ1-1; D gene uncertain. The CDR3 is 11 residues long. Germline V gives CDR1 LNHDA, CDR2 SQIVND (reference sequence). Trimming shortened V by 7 bases and J by 10 bases, and 13 bases separated the two germline ends. The CDR3 region is CASNNQRGAFF. DNA for the CDR3: TGTGCCAGTAATAATCAACGGGGAGCTTTCTTT.

This clonotype was counted a few times. Just one base apart from a much larger clone, this may be a read error. Lacking the conserved final phenylalanine or tryptophan, this CDR3 likely reflects a read error. This chain connects TRBV7-2 to TRBJ2-7; D could derive from TRBD1 or TRBD2 (5 bases each). The germline CDR1 and CDR2 sequences are SGHTA and FQGNSA. The CDR3 covers 13 residues. V was pared by 5 bases and J by 6 bases, with 14 bases between. The CDR3 spells CASSPQERGEQYL. The CDR3 DNA sequence: TGTGCCAGCAGCCCCCAGGAGAGGGGCGAGCAGTACCTC.

As for this clonotype: A single base separates this from a much larger clone, so it may be a read error. The rearrangement links TRBV28 to TRBJ2-6, with unresolved D. Trimming shortened V by 7 bases and J by 0 bases, and 7 bases separated the two germline ends. This CDR3 spans 14 amino acids. Germline V gene data show CDR1 as MDHEN and CDR2 as SYDVKM. CDR3 sequence (DNA): TGTGCCAGCACCCTTATCTCTGGGGCCAACGTCCTGACTTTC. It specifies CASTLISGANVLTF.

The chain is built from TRBV24-1 and TRBJ2-2; D possibly matches TRBD1 or TRBD2 (5 bases each). The CDR3 is 17 amino acids. Trimming stripped 0 bases from V and 4 bases from J, with 14 bases between. In germline, CDR1 is KGHDR, CDR2 SFDVKD. This chain's CDR3 is CATSDLRGRGGTGELFF. For the CDR3, the DNA is TGTGCCACCAGTGATTTGCGGGGTCGGGGCGGCACCGGGGAGCTGTTTTTT.

This chain links TRBV4-1 with TRBJ1-1; no reliable D call. The CDR3 runs to 16 residues. Trimming stripped 1 base from V and 1 base from J, with 13 bases between. Germline lookup yields CDR1 MGHRA and CDR2 YSYEKL. In DNA, the CDR3 is TGCGCCAGCAGCCAAGTCCTAAGTGCAGAGAACACTGAAGCTTTCTTT. This translates into CASSQVLSAENTEAFF.

In its sample, this clonotype was seen a few times. The chain links TRBV7-9 to TRBJ2-7; D may be TRBD2 (5 bases). Germline assignment: CDR1 SEHNR and CDR2 FQNEAQ (reference sequence). V was pared by 6 bases and J by 2 bases, with 14 bases between. This CDR3 is 14 amino acids long. The CDR3 loop is CASSKSSGTYEQYF. In nucleotides, the CDR3 is TGTGCCAGCAGTAAGTCCAGCGGCACCTACGAGCAGTACTTC.

Many counts were recorded for this clonotype. The V gene is TRBV2, the J gene TRBJ1-1; D ambiguous. V lost 7 bases, J lost 6 bases, and 6 bases lay in between. In germline, CDR1 is SNHLY, CDR2 FYNNEI. CDR3 length: 10 amino acids. The CDR3 coding sequence is TGTGCCAGCATGAAGGCTGAAGCTTTCTTT. Residues: CASMKAEAFF.

This chain connects TRBV9 to TRBJ1-1; D unclear. The germline V and J ends were trimmed by 0 bases and 2 bases, with 5 bases remaining between them. The germline gives CDR1 SGDLS, CDR2 YYNGEE. This CDR3 has 13 amino acids. The DNA for the CDR3 is TGTGCCAGCAGCGTAGACACCAACACTGAAGCTTTCTTT. Its protein is CASSVDTNTEAFF.

This clonotype was observed a handful of times. The chain uses TRBV30 and TRBJ2-2; no definite D call. Trimming removed 0 bases from V and 2 bases from J, with 7 bases in between. The CDR3 consists of 14 residues. Germline lookup yields CDR1 GTSNPN and CDR2 SVGIG (reference sequence). DNA for the CDR3: TGTGCCTGGAGTGTAAACATTAACACCGGGGAGCTGTTTTTT. Its translation is CAWSVNINTGELFF.

This clonotype was found many times. V is TRBV7-9 and J is TRBJ1-5; 12 bases are a match to TRBD1. The germline gives CDR1 SEHNR, CDR2 FQNEAQ (reference sequence). J lost 5 bases, V lost 7 bases, and 6 bases had no gene match. The CDR3 spans 15 residues. The CDR3 region is CASTIGTGGDQPQHF. The DNA for the CDR3 is TGTGCCAGCACAATCGGGACAGGGGGCGATCAGCCCCAGCATTTT.

This clonotype came up many times. This sequence joins TRBV24-1 and TRBJ1-6; unclear D gene. The CDR3 spans 13 residues. The germline V gene encodes CDR1 KGHDR and CDR2 SFDVKD. The V end lost 4 bases, the J end lost 5 bases, and 5 bases lay between the germline ends. The CDR3 bases are TGTGCCACCAGTGAATTCGATAATTCACCCCTCCACTTT. Translated, it gives CATSEFDNSPLHF.

Many counts were recorded for this clonotype. Written as DNA, the CDR3 is TGTGCCAGCAGAGACAGGGCTTCTAACTATGGCTACACCTTC. Residues: CASRDRASNYGYTF. The rearrangement links TRBV28 to TRBJ1-2; 7 nucleotides align to TRBD1. The CDR3 is 14 amino acids. With 6 bases clipped from V and 0 bases from J, the junction kept 4 bases outside the gene matches. Germline V gene data show CDR1 as MDHEN and CDR2 as SYDVKM.

The chain is built from TRBV3-1 and TRBJ2-4; D remains unclear. CDR3 size: 17 residues. V lost 0 bases and J 0 bases, leaving 12 bases between the germline ends. Germline CDR1 and CDR2: LGHDT and YNNKEL (reference sequence). The CDR3 sequence is CASSQDRQTIAKNIQYF. CDR3 bases: TGTGCCAGCAGCCAAGATCGGCAGACAATAGCCAAAAACATTCAGTACTTC. Full variable domain (remainder filled in from reference TRBV3-1 and TRBJ2-4): DTAVSQTPKYLVTQMGNDKSIKCEQNLGHDTMYWYKQDSKKFLKIMFSYNNKELIINETVPNRFSPKSPDKAHLNLHINSLELGDSAVYFCASSQDRQTIAKNIQYFGAGTRLSVL.

V is TRBV2 and J is TRBJ2-7; 14 positions match TRBD2. This CDR3 has 15 residues. Looked up from germline, CDR1 is SNHLY and CDR2 is FYNNEI. The trim removed 7 bases at V and 7 bases at J, leaving 9 bases unmatched. The DNA of the CDR3 is TGTGCCAGCATTTCGACTAGCGGGAGGGCCGGTGAGCAGTACTTC. Translating it yields CASISTSGRAGEQYF.

This clonotype was picked up many times. The chain is built from TRBV27 and TRBJ2-2; unclear D gene. Trimming took 2 bases from V and 0 from J, leaving 10 bases between them. Germline-derived CDR1 and CDR2 are MNHEY and SMNVEV (reference sequence). The CDR3 has 16 amino acids. The CDR3: CASSLRRQSNTGELFF. CDR3 nucleotide sequence: TGTGCCAGCAGTTTACGGCGGCAGTCGAACACCGGGGAGCTGTTTTTT.

The sample holds many counts of this clonotype. This chain uses TRBV29-1 with TRBJ1-2; D gene ambiguous. CDR1 and CDR2 from the germline V gene are SQVTM and ANQGSEA. V lost 4 bases and J lost 5, with 11 bases in between. The length of the CDR3 is 12 residues. CDR3 nucleotides: TGCAGCGTTGTAACAGATTATTATGGCTACACCTTC. Its protein is CSVVTDYYGYTF.

This clonotype was seen at least ten times. This chain uses TRBV6-2 or TRBV6-3 with TRBJ2-3; 9 bases line up with TRBD2. V lost 2 bases to trimming and J lost 5 bases; unmatched junction nucleotides: 14. Germline lookup yields CDR1 MNHEY and CDR2 SVGEGT. This CDR3 has 18 residues. In nucleotides, the CDR3 is TGTGCCAGCAGTTACAGTCCCGCGGGAGGGCCAAGTGTAGATACGCAGTATTTT. Translation gives CASSYSPAGGPSVDTQYF.

This clonotype was seen ten or more times. The chain combines TRBV2 with TRBJ2-6, with D unclear. The CDR3 is 14 amino acids. The germline CDR1 and CDR2 sequences are SNHLY and FYNNEI. V was cut by 6 bases and J by 0 bases, with 6 bases left in between. CDR3 region: CASRESSGANVLTF. The CDR3 DNA reads TGTGCCAGCAGAGAAAGCTCTGGGGCCAACGTCCTGACTTTC.